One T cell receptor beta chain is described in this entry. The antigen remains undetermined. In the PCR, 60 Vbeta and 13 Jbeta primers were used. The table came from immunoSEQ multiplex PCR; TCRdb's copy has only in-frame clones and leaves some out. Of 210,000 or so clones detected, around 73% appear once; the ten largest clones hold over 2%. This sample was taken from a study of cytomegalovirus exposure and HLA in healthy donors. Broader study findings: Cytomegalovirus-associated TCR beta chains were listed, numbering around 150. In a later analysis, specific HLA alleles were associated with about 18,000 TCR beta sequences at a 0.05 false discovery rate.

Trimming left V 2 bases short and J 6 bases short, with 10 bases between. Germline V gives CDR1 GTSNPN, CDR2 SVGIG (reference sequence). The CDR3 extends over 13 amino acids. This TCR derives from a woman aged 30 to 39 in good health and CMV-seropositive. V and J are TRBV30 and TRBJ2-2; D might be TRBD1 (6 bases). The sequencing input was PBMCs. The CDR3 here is CAWSKQGPGELFF. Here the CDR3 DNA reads TGTGCCTGGAGTAAACAGGGTCCCGGGGAGCTGTTTTTT. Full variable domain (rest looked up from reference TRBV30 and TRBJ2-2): SQTIHQWPATLVQPVGSPLSLECTVEGTSNPNLYWYRQAAGRGLQLLFYSVGIGQISSEVPQNLSASRPQDRQFILSSKKLLLSDSGFYLCAWSKQGPGELFFGEGSRLTVL.